Detailed here is one T cell receptor beta chain. What it binds is unknown. Trimming removed 2 bases from V and 2 bases from J; junction bases left unmatched: 17. The CDR3 runs 19 residues. Germline V gene sequence: CDR1 SQVTM, CDR2 ANQGSEA. The data stem from a study of Ad26.COV2.S vaccination and SARS-CoV-2 variants. General observations from the study: Vaccinees reportedly had broad spike-specific CD8+ and CD4+ T cell responses. Vaccinees displayed broader spike-specific TCR repertoires than placebo recipients.

Described treatment: over 15 received Ad26.COV2.S at low or high dose, single or two shots; several received placebo; per-sample allocation not given. Day 63 after the first vaccine or placebo injection was the time point for sampling. Vaccination employed an Ad26 vector expressing the Wuhan-strain SARS-CoV-2 spike. Measured with immunoSEQ multiplex PCR; TCRdb has only the in-frame clones, and not every one. The repertoire holds around 300,000 clones, with around 89% as singletons. The receptor comes from a person aged 18-65 years who received the Ad26.COV2.S COVID-19 vaccine or a placebo. The sample consisted of peripheral blood, taken in a trial of Ad26.COV2.S vaccine versus placebo. This chain joins TRBV29-1 and TRBJ2-5; 10 positions match TRBD2. CDR3 bases: TGCAGCGTTGAACTAGCGGGAGATCTCACTGGGGCGAGTCAAGAGACCCAGTACTTC. It yields the protein CSVELAGDLTGASQETQYF. Full variable domain (rest looked up from reference TRBV29-1 and TRBJ2-5): SAVISQKPSRDICQRGTSLTIQCQVDSQVTMMFWYRQQPGQSLTLIATANQGSEATYESGFVIDKFPISRPNLTFSTLTVSNMSPEDSSIYLCSVELAGDLTGASQETQYFGPGTRLLVL.